This passage covers 22 T cell receptor beta chains from one sample sequenced in a study of CD8 T cells in ankylosing spondylitis. Broader study findings: In ankylosing spondylitis blood, a motif of roughly eight highly homologous TCR beta variants appeared characteristic.

Each CDR3 protein is one row after TCRdb ran MiXCR on the 5' RACE reads. The sample carries a few hundred thousand distinct CDR3 sequences, around 18% recorded once. The antigens these receptors bind are not known. Sequenced: blood, either unsorted or a sorted T cell fraction (not recorded which). The receptors stem from a male donor with ankylosing spondylitis.

J is TRBJ2-2 and V is TRBV24-1; D ambiguous. The V and J ends lost 0 bases and 6 bases respectively, with 4 bases between them. This CDR3 spans 13 amino acids. CDR1 is KGHDR, CDR2 SFDVKD, per germline. The CDR3 DNA follows: TGTGCCACCAGTGATTTGGGGTCCGGGGAGCTGTTTTTT. Protein sequence: CATSDLGSGELFF.

This clonotype was found a few times. The genes are TRBV10-3 and TRBJ2-7, with 8 nucleotides matching TRBD2. CDR3 length: 13 residues. Trimming took 8 bases from V and 3 from J; bases not matched to a gene: 6. Germline loops: CDR1 ENHRY, CDR2 SYGVKD. The CDR3 DNA follows: TGTGCCATCGCAACTAGCGGAAGCTACGAGCAGTACTTC. Translated, it gives CAIATSGSYEQYF.

This clonotype was recorded a few times. V usage is TRBV7-9 and J usage is TRBJ1-1; D is perhaps TRBD1 (5 bases). Looked up from germline, CDR1 is SEHNR and CDR2 is FQNEAQ (reference sequence). The CDR3 consists of 15 residues. Trimming took off 5 bases at V and 6 bases at J, with 19 bases between the two ends. The CDR3 region is CASSPRALEGAEAFF. DNA for the CDR3: TGTGCCAGCAGCCCCAGGGCACTCGAAGGGGCTGAAGCTTTCTTT.

This clonotype was found a few times. The V and J genes are TRBV5-1 and TRBJ2-3; 7 bases align to TRBD2. CDR3 length equals 16 residues. V gave up 0 bases and J gave up 2 bases; unmatched junction bases: 6. Germline loops: CDR1 SGHRS, CDR2 YFSETQ. CDR3 nucleotides: TGCGCCAGCAGCTTGGTGTTAGCGGGTACCACAGATACGCAGTATTTT. It codes for CASSLVLAGTTDTQYF.

The chain has TRBV12-3 or TRBV12-4 and TRBJ2-3; TRBD1 might be the D (6 bases). The CDR3 loop spans 15 amino acids. V lost 3 bases to trimming and J lost 2 bases, with 12 bases between them. As DNA, the CDR3 is TGTGCCAGCAGTTTCTCGACAGGTATCACAGATACGCAGTATTTT. As protein: CASSFSTGITDTQYF.

This clonotype appeared a few times. The chain carries TRBV24-1 and TRBJ2-2, with a possible D match to TRBD1 (6 bases). Germline CDR1 reads KGHDR; CDR2 reads SFDVKD. V lost 5 bases to trimming and J lost 5 bases, with 20 bases between them. This CDR3 contains 17 residues. The CDR3 nucleotides are TGTGCCACCAGTGCCCCTCCCGGACAGACTGGGACCGGGGAGCTGTTTTTT. Protein: CATSAPPGQTGTGELFF.

This clonotype has more than one count but fewer than ten. The V gene is TRBV13, the J gene TRBJ2-5; TRBD2 agrees at 7 bases. V lost 0 bases, J lost 2 bases, and 3 bases stayed unmatched. Germline assignment: CDR1 PRHDT and CDR2 FYEKMQ (reference sequence). This CDR3 contains 15 residues. The CDR3 protein is CASSLGGGRQETQYF. The CDR3 coding sequence is TGTGCCAGCAGCTTAGGGGGCGGGAGACAAGAGACCCAGTACTTC. Full variable domain (missing parts from reference TRBV13 and TRBJ2-5): AAGVIQSPRHLIKEKRETATLKCYPIPRHDTVYWYQQGPGQDPQFLISFYEKMQSDKGSIPDRFSAQQFSDYHSELNMSSLELGDSALYFCASSLGGGRQETQYFGPGTRLLVL.

This clonotype was seen many times. One end of the junction is discordant with germline, which a read error may explain. V and J are TRBV12-3 or TRBV12-4 and TRBJ2-3, with D perhaps TRBD1 or TRBD2 (5 bases each). The CDR3 consists of 11 residues. CDR3 DNA: TGTGCCAGCAGTCCTTTAACGGGGCTTTACTTT. It translates to CASSPLTGLYF.

The gene calls are TRBV12-3 or TRBV12-4 and TRBJ2-5; TRBD2 might be the D (5 bases). Trimming removed 5 bases at V and 7 bases at J, with 14 bases between. This CDR3 region has 13 residues. The CDR3 DNA follows: TGTGCCAGCAGTCACCCCCGAGGAGGGACCCAGTACTTC. Translating it yields CASSHPRGGTQYF.

The chain couples TRBV4-1 to TRBJ1-5; no clear D gene. The CDR3 is 13 amino acids. Trimming shortened V by 2 bases and J by 3 bases, and 5 bases separated the two germline ends. CDR1 and CDR2 (germline): MGHRA, YSYEKL. The chain's CDR3 is CASSQSPNQPQHF. The CDR3 DNA is TGCGCCAGCAGCCAAAGCCCCAATCAGCCCCAGCATTTT.

The chain recombines TRBV27 with TRBJ2-1; no firm D call. This CDR3 spans 15 amino acids. The germline CDR1 and CDR2 sequences are MNHEY and SMNVEV (reference sequence). Deletions cut 2 bases from V and 4 bases from J, with 12 bases between. DNA of the CDR3: TGTGCCAGCAGTTTACCCTCCCTCCCGTACAATGAGCAGTTCTTC. Translation gives CASSLPSLPYNEQFF.

The chain uses TRBV28 and TRBJ1-2; D ambiguous. The ends were cut back, 3 bases at V and 4 bases at J, with 12 bases in the middle. This CDR3 has 14 amino acids. Germline-derived CDR1 and CDR2 are MDHEN and SYDVKM. The CDR3 bases are TGTGCCAGCAGTTTTGCCCCTGGGAGCTATGGCTACACCTTC. This codes for CASSFAPGSYGYTF.

This clonotype was seen many times. This chain uses TRBV29-1 with TRBJ2-7; no firm D call. The CDR3 is made up of 13 amino acids. Looked up from germline, CDR1 is SQVTM and CDR2 is ANQGSEA. V was pared by 6 bases and J by 2 bases, with 14 bases between. The CDR3 DNA reads TGCAGCGTAAGCCGCCAGGAGCCCTACGAGCAGTACTTC. It encodes CSVSRQEPYEQYF.

There are a few counts of this clonotype. This chain uses TRBV4-2 with TRBJ2-7; TRBD2 matches at 11 bases. CDR1 LGHNA and CDR2 YNFKEQ come from the germline V gene. The ends lost 3 bases at V and 5 bases at J; junction bases unmatched: 9. The CDR3 is 16 amino acids. The CDR3 DNA reads as TGTGCCAGCAGCCACGGTAGCGGGAGGGGGGCCGACGAGCAGTACTTC. This codes for CASSHGSGRGADEQYF.

The gene calls are TRBV2 and TRBJ1-2, with D hard to call. The CDR3 consists of 16 residues. With 0 bases removed from V and 4 bases from J, the gap between germline ends came to 15 bases. Germline V gene lookup returns CDR1 SNHLY and CDR2 FYNNEI. The CDR3 DNA follows: TGTGCCAGCAGTGAAGCGAGGGCGTCAGACCTCTATGGCTACACCTTC. This encodes CASSEARASDLYGYTF.

This clonotype was counted ten times or more. The genes are TRBV3-1 and TRBJ2-1; D is unclear. The CDR3 length is 15 residues. CDR1 is LGHDT, CDR2 YNNKEL, per germline (reference sequence). Trimming pared 0 bases from V and 2 bases from J, leaving 8 bases between. The CDR3 coding sequence is TGTGCCAGCAGCCAAGATGGATCTACCTACAATGAGCAGTTCTTC. It specifies CASSQDGSTYNEQFF.

The chain couples TRBV4-2 to TRBJ2-2, with unresolved D. This CDR3 contains 13 residues. The germline CDR1 and CDR2 sequences are LGHNA and YNFKEQ. V was shortened by 8 bases and J by 10 bases, with 17 bases between the two germline ends. CDR3 coding DNA: TGTGCCAGCGGCCCAATCGAGGTAGAGGAGCTGTTTTTT. Its protein product is CASGPIEVEELFF.

The chain is built from TRBV6-2 or TRBV6-3 and TRBJ2-5, with 9 bases matching TRBD2. The length of the CDR3 is 16 residues. Germline CDR1 MNHEY, CDR2 SVGEGT. Trimming removed 6 bases from V and 0 bases from J; junction bases left unmatched: 8. The chain's CDR3 is CASSPASGTNQETQYF. CDR3 in DNA: TGTGCCAGCAGCCCCGCTAGCGGGACGAACCAAGAGACCCAGTACTTC.

V gene TRBV12-3 or TRBV12-4 combines with J gene TRBJ2-1; weak D call: TRBD1 (6 bases). Trimming shortened V by 5 bases and J by 5 bases, and 10 bases separated the two germline ends. This CDR3 has 13 residues. This chain's CDR3 is CASSNRQDNEQFF. The DNA for the CDR3 is TGTGCCAGCAGTAACCGACAGGACAATGAGCAGTTCTTC.

The chain joins TRBV6-2 or TRBV6-3 to TRBJ2-1; 11 nucleotides align to TRBD2. V was clipped by 5 bases and J by 8 bases; unmatched bases: 8. The CDR3 loop spans 15 amino acids. The germline V gene has CDR1 MNHEY and CDR2 SVGEGT. The CDR3 DNA follows: TGTGCCAGCAGTATTACTAGCGGGAGTTTTGATGAGCAGTTCTTC. This sequence encodes CASSITSGSFDEQFF.

This clonotype was recorded a few times. The chain uses TRBV12-3 or TRBV12-4 and TRBJ2-4; possibly TRBD1 or TRBD2 for D (5 bases each). This CDR3 region has 14 residues. V shed 3 bases and J shed 3 bases, with 9 bases lying between them. CDR3 sequence (DNA): TGTGCCAGCAGTTTGTGGGGGTACAAAAACATTCAGTACTTC. It translates to CASSLWGYKNIQYF.

The genes are TRBV19 and TRBJ2-7; 10 nucleotides line up with TRBD2. CDR3 length: 14 residues. Losses at the gene ends were 5 bases for V and 4 bases for J; bases not matched to a gene: 5. From germline, CDR1 is LNHDA and CDR2 SQIVND (reference sequence). The CDR3 loop is CASSPGTSAYEQYF. CDR3 nucleotides: TGTGCCAGTAGTCCCGGGACTAGCGCTTACGAGCAGTACTTC.